A single sample gave rise to the 20 T cell receptor beta chains below, sequenced in a study of persistence of HIV-infected CD4 T cells. This was the immunoSEQ version 4 assay in survey mode. Some clones are missing from TCRdb's copy, which holds only in-frame ones; the method was immunoSEQ multiplex PCR. The table records 40,000 or so clones, roughly nine tenths of them present only once. Nonspecific anti-CD3/anti-CD28 bead stimulation represents the broad CD4+ T cell repertoire. Sorting selected CD4+ T cells upregulating both CD40 ligand and CD69. What these receptors recognize is not known. This sample comprised CD4+ T cells sorted from PBMCs after roughly 18-hour stimulation, obtained from a patient who received antiretroviral therapy. The source of these receptors is an adult man with HIV who was CMV-seropositive.

The chain joins TRBV6-5 to TRBJ1-5; 9 positions match TRBD1. J was trimmed by 11 bases and V by 6 bases; bases with no gene match: 11. This CDR3 spans 14 amino acids. Per the germline V gene, CDR1 is MNHEY and CDR2 is SVGAGI. The CDR3 loop reads CASSRLQGAEAQHF. The CDR3 coding sequence is TGTGCCAGCAGCCGACTACAGGGGGCTGAAGCCCAGCATTTT.

J is TRBJ2-7 and V is TRBV7-9; 11 bases agree with TRBD2. The CDR3 totals 13 residues. Unmatched junction bases numbered 7, after V lost 5 bases and J lost 10 bases. Germline-derived CDR1 and CDR2 are SEHNR and FQNEAQ (reference sequence). DNA for the CDR3: TGTGCCAGCAGCATTACTAGCGGGGGTTCCCAGTACTTC. Its translation is CASSITSGGSQYF.

The J gene is TRBJ1-3, the V gene TRBV10-1; D remains ambiguous. Germline CDR1 and CDR2: WNHNN and SYGVQD (reference sequence). The CDR3 length is 14 residues. Trimming stripped 3 bases from V and 0 bases from J, with 6 bases between. The CDR3 DNA is TGCGCCAGCAGTGAAGGCGGCTCTGGAAACACCATATATTTT. It codes for CASSEGGSGNTIYF.

V gene TRBV6-6 combines with J gene TRBJ1-1; D gene uncertain. V lost 7 bases and J 5 bases, leaving 14 bases between the germline ends. This CDR3 is built from 13 residues. Germline-derived CDR1 and CDR2 are MNHNY and SVGAGI (reference sequence). The CDR3 here is CASKRVGDTEAFF. Written as DNA, the CDR3 is TGTGCCAGCAAGAGGGTCGGAGATACTGAAGCTTTCTTT.

The chain uses TRBV6-1 and TRBJ1-5; no clear D gene. Trimming pared 3 bases from V and 14 bases from J, leaving 23 bases between. The germline gives CDR1 MNHNS, CDR2 SASEGT. CDR3 size: 15 residues. CDR3 in amino acids: CASSDGSTYPSSKHF. The CDR3 nucleotides are TGTGCCAGCAGTGATGGCAGCACCTACCCAAGTTCCAAGCATTTT.

The gene calls are TRBV19 and TRBJ1-5, with 7 positions matching TRBD1. The CDR3 loop spans 13 amino acids. Unmatched junction bases numbered 2, after V lost 6 bases and J lost 3 bases. Germline CDR1 LNHDA, CDR2 SQIVND (reference sequence). DNA for the CDR3: TGTGCCAGTAGCGGACAGGTCAATCAGCCCCAGCATTTT. It specifies CASSGQVNQPQHF.

V usage is TRBV15 and J usage is TRBJ1-6, with TRBD1 as a possible D gene (5 bases). V dropped 4 bases and J dropped 8 bases, with 12 bases sitting between them. CDR3 size: 14 residues. CDR1 and CDR2 from the germline V gene are LNHNV and YYDKDF (reference sequence). The CDR3 nucleotides are TGTGCCACCAGCACCGGGACCGACCATTCACCCCTCCACTTT. It codes for CATSTGTDHSPLHF.

The chain recombines TRBV5-4 with TRBJ2-3; maybe TRBD2 (7 bases). Germline CDR1 and CDR2: SGHNT and YYREEE (reference sequence). The CDR3 loop spans 15 amino acids. V lost 4 bases and J lost 1, with 13 bases in between. CDR3 nucleotides: TGTGCCAGCAGCGGGGGGGGGCTTCGCACAGATACGCAGTATTTT. Protein sequence: CASSGGGLRTDTQYF.

V and J are TRBV9 and TRBJ2-3, with D maybe TRBD2 (5 bases). The CDR3 contains 15 residues. With 1 base removed from V and 5 bases from J, the gap between germline ends came to 14 bases. From germline, CDR1 is SGDLS and CDR2 YYNGEE. CDR3 region: CASSVKENAGDTQYF. The CDR3 coding sequence is TGTGCCAGCAGCGTAAAGGAGAACGCGGGAGATACGCAGTATTTT. The variable domain in full, completed from reference TRBV9 and TRBJ2-3, reads DSGVTQTPKHLITATGQRVTLRCSPRSGDLSVYWYQQSLDQGLQFLIQYYNGEERAKGNILERFSAQQFPDLHSELNLSSLELGDSALYFCASSVKENAGDTQYFGPGTRLTVL.

This rearrangement joins TRBV20-1 to TRBJ2-7; D ambiguous. V was shortened by 3 bases and J by 4 bases, with 10 bases between the two germline ends. From germline, CDR1 is DFQATT and CDR2 SNEGSKA (reference sequence). This CDR3 has 12 residues. This CDR3 is CSASRRLYEQYF. DNA for the CDR3: TGCAGTGCTAGTCGCCGGCTATACGAGCAGTACTTC.

This sequence joins TRBV12-3 or TRBV12-4 and TRBJ2-5; 9 nucleotides line up with TRBD1. This CDR3 has 13 amino acids. Germline trimming cut 6 bases from V and 7 bases from J; bases unmatched to any gene: 6. CDR3 amino acids: CASSTGGWGTQYF. The CDR3 coding sequence is TGTGCCAGCAGCACAGGGGGCTGGGGGACCCAGTACTTC.

V and J are TRBV3-1 (or the pseudogene TRBV3-2) and TRBJ2-3; TRBD2 aligns across 9 bases. The CDR3 is made up of 18 amino acids. The germline V gene encodes CDR1 LGHDT and CDR2 YNNKEL (reference sequence). The J segment lost 6 bases and the V segment lost 0 bases, leaving 13 bases of the junction unmatched. The CDR3 spells CASSQDSWAGGDSDTQYF. The CDR3 bases are TGTGCCAGCAGCCAAGATTCGTGGGCGGGAGGGGATAGCGATACGCAGTATTTT.

A single count supports this clone. The gene calls are TRBV7-9 and TRBJ1-1; D not certain. Trimming removed 4 bases from V and 1 base from J, with 7 bases in between. This CDR3 has 13 amino acids. Germline V gene sequence: CDR1 SEHNR, CDR2 FQNEAQ (reference sequence). The CDR3 here is CASSSMGNTEAFF. The CDR3 DNA reads TGTGCCAGCAGCTCAATGGGGAACACTGAAGCTTTCTTT.

Turning to this clone: One junction end disagrees with the germline gene, perhaps due to a read error. The chain combines TRBV15 with TRBJ2-2, with 11 bases that match TRBD1. This CDR3 region has 15 residues. Germline V lookup: CDR1 LNHNV, CDR2 YYDKDF (reference sequence). As DNA, the CDR3 is TGTGCCACCAGCCGAGAGGGACAGGGGGCCGGGGAGCTGTTTTTT. Translated, it gives CATSREGQGAGELFF. Full variable domain (missing parts from reference TRBV15 and TRBJ2-2): DAMVIQNPRYQVTQFGKPVTLSCSQTLNHNVMYWYQQKSSQAPKLLFHYYDKDFNNEADTPDNFQSRRPNTSFCFLDIRSPGLGDTAMYLCATSREGQGAGELFFGEGSRLTVL.

A single count supports this clone. This chain uses TRBV7-2 with TRBJ2-7, with D hard to call. This CDR3 is built from 15 residues. Germline CDR1 is SGHTA and CDR2 is FQGNSA. With 3 bases removed from V and 2 bases from J, the gap between germline ends came to 14 bases. The CDR3 loop reads CASSLAGISTYEQYF. In nucleotides, the CDR3 is TGTGCCAGCAGCTTGGCCGGAATTTCAACCTACGAGCAGTACTTC.

This rearrangement joins TRBV4-1 to TRBJ1-4, with D possibly TRBD1 on 5 matching bases. There are 16 residues in the CDR3. Germline V gives CDR1 MGHRA, CDR2 YSYEKL. V lost 1 base and J 7 bases, leaving 16 bases between the germline ends. The CDR3 region is CASSQVRTQFGEKLFF. CDR3 nucleotides: TGCGCCAGCAGCCAAGTAAGGACACAGTTCGGTGAAAAACTGTTTTTT.

The chain recombines TRBV7-2 with TRBJ1-6, with 11 nucleotides matching TRBD1. Germline V gene data show CDR1 as SGHTA and CDR2 as FQGNSA. Trimming removed 5 bases from V and 9 bases from J; junction bases left unmatched: 6. This CDR3 contains 15 residues. The CDR3 here is CASSPGQGALSPLHF. The CDR3 bases are TGTGCCAGCAGCCCCGGACAGGGGGCGCTTTCACCCCTCCACTTT.

This chain connects TRBV2 to TRBJ2-3, with 7 bases fitting TRBD1. Germline V gene data show CDR1 as SNHLY and CDR2 as FYNNEI. Unmatched junction bases numbered 5, after V lost 3 bases and J lost 5 bases. This CDR3 has 14 amino acids. The CDR3: CASSDRTGEDTQYF. The DNA for the CDR3 is TGTGCCAGCAGTGATAGGACAGGTGAAGATACGCAGTATTTT. Filled out from reference TRBV2 and TRBJ2-3, the complete variable domain reads EPEVTQTPSHQVTQMGQEVILRCVPISNHLYFYWYRQILGQKVEFLVSFYNNEISEKSEIFDDQFSVERPDGSNFTLKIRSTKLEDSAMYFCASSDRTGEDTQYFGPGTRLTVL.

V and J are TRBV28 and TRBJ1-1; D ambiguous. The germline gives CDR1 MDHEN, CDR2 SYDVKM. V lost 7 bases to trimming and J lost 4 bases, with 16 bases between them. The CDR3 extends over 14 amino acids. The CDR3 loop reads CASTLTVKGTEAFF. CDR3 nucleotide sequence: TGTGCCAGCACTCTTACCGTCAAAGGCACTGAAGCTTTCTTT.

The chain couples TRBV19 to TRBJ1-2, with 10 bases lining up with TRBD1. From germline, CDR1 is LNHDA and CDR2 SQIVND (reference sequence). The CDR3 covers 15 residues. The V gene end was trimmed by 7 bases and the J gene end by 4 bases; junction bases not matched to a gene: 9. CDR3 DNA sequence: TGTGCCAGTACCTCTGGACAGGGGGAACTCTATGGCTACACCTTC. Translation: CASTSGQGELYGYTF.